These T cell receptor beta chains were read from a single sample in a study of Graves' ophthalmopathy and Graves' hyperthyroidism. TCRdb reprocessed the multiplex PCR reads with MiXCR, giving one entry per CDR3 protein. This table holds almost 750,000 distinct CDR3 sequences, around 40% found once. The material sequenced was peripheral blood. These receptors all come from an adult man with Graves' ophthalmopathy. Both conserved end residues are part of each CDR3. The D gene is left open where the match is weak. Not every row has a clone size; where given, it reads once, few, many or a size class.

J,V,length,size,D,CDR3,DNA
TRBJ2-7,TRBV9,15,few,TRBD1,CASSGSRGPSYEQYF,TGTGCCAGCAGCGGATCTAGGGGGCCCAGCTACGAGCAGTACTTC
TRBJ1-3,TRBV10-3,12,-,-,CAISVYGNTIYF,TGTGCCATCAGTGTCTATGGAAACACCATATATTTT
TRBJ2-3,TRBV24-1,14,-,-,CATSDPGPLDTQYF,TGTGCCACCAGTGATCCTGGGCCCCTGGATACGCAGTATTTT
TRBJ1-1,TRBV11-2,14,many,-,CASSLAGGGTEAFF,TGTGCCAGCAGTTTAGCGGGGGGAGGGACTGAAGCTTTCTTT
TRBJ2-5,TRBV20-1,14,-,TRBD2,CSAKGTSPLETQYF,TGCAGTGCTAAGGGGACTAGCCCGTTAGAGACCCAGTACTTC
TRBJ2-7,TRBV20-1,13,-,-,CSASAGNSYEQYF,TGCAGTGCTAGCGCTGGAAACTCCTACGAGCAGTACTTC
TRBJ1-1,TRBV2,15,few,TRBD1,CASSPIGQENTEAFF,TGTGCCAGCTCACCAATCGGACAGGAGAACACTGAAGCTTTCTTT
TRBJ2-7,TRBV2,13,-,-,CASGTDFSCEQYF,TGTGCCAGCGGAACGGACTTCTCCTGCGAGCAGTACTTC
TRBJ2-7,TRBV20-1,15,-,TRBD2,CSARDSLADSGEQYF,TGCAGTGCTAGAGATAGCCTAGCGGATTCGGGCGAGCAGTACTTC
TRBJ1-3,TRBV6-5,14,few,-,CASSLREAGNTIYF,TGTGCCAGCAGTCTCCGAGAAGCTGGAAACACCATATATTTT
TRBJ1-2,TRBV29-1,13,many,-,CSVEPLAGYGYTF,TGCAGCGTTGAACCCCTGGCGGGGTATGGCTACACCTTC
TRBJ1-6,TRBV7-9,16,-,TRBD1,CASSPGGQGAFSPLHF,TGTGCCAGCAGCCCAGGAGGACAGGGGGCTTTTTCACCCCTCCACTTT
TRBJ1-2,TRBV15,15,many,-,CATSRDRGRNYGYTF,TGTGCCACCAGCAGAGATCGAGGCCGGAACTATGGCTACACCTTC
TRBJ1-1,TRBV2,14,once,-,CASTYRAGVTEAFF,TGTGCCAGCACCTACAGGGCGGGGGTCACTGAAGCTTTCTTT
TRBJ2-7,TRBV4-3,15,-,TRBD2,CASSPFSGNAVEQYF,TGCGCCAGCAGCCCCTTCAGCGGGAACGCGGTCGAGCAGTACTTC
TRBJ1-5,TRBV19,14,many,TRBD1,CATKWDRESQPQHF,TGTGCCACCAAATGGGACAGGGAATCCCAGCCCCAGCATTTT
TRBJ1-1,TRBV11-2,16,-,-,CASSQDQGYWGTEAFF,TGTGCCAGCAGCCAAGATCAAGGTTATTGGGGGACTGAAGCTTTCTTT
TRBJ1-2,TRBV15,14,-,-,CAASRSATAYGYTF,TGTGCCGCCAGCAGGTCCGCGACAGCCTATGGCTACACCTTC
TRBJ2-5,TRBV29-1,12,many,-,CSVDGEEETQYF,TGCAGCGTTGATGGAGAGGAAGAGACCCAGTACTTC
TRBJ2-7,TRBV20-1,14,many,-,CSARSRGVVGEQYF,TGCAGTGCTAGGAGTAGAGGGGTCGTTGGCGAGCAGTACTTC
TRBJ1-2,TRBV5-4,14,many,TRBD1,CASSRGQGNYGYTF,TGTGCCAGCAGCAGGGGACAGGGTAACTATGGCTACACCTTC
TRBJ2-7,TRBV29-1,16,-,TRBD2,CSVEGFGTSGSRGQYF,TGCAGCGTTGAAGGATTTGGGACTAGCGGGAGCCGGGGGCAGTACTTC
TRBJ2-2,TRBV9,12,once,-,CASLVGAGEPFF,TGTGCCAGCTTGGTCGGGGCCGGGGAGCCGTTTTTT
TRBJ2-7,TRBV29-1,15,-,-,CSVDLPRDRFYEQYF,TGCAGCGTTGATCTCCCGCGGGACAGATTCTACGAGCAGTACTTC
TRBJ2-2,TRBV9,14,many,-,CASSVIGYTGELFF,TGTGCCAGCAGCGTAATAGGGTACACCGGGGAGCTGTTTTTT
TRBJ2-5,TRBV14,13,-,-,CASSPRWGETQYF,TGTGCCAGCAGCCCCAGATGGGGAGAGACCCAGTACTTC
TRBJ1-2,TRBV5-8,13,many,-,CASSSGPNYGYTF,TGTGCCAGCAGCTCGGGACCAAACTATGGCTACACCTTC
TRBJ2-7,TRBV20-1,14,-,-,CGAPGTNPSYEQYF,TGCGGTGCTCCCGGGACAAACCCCTCCTACGAGCAGTACTTC
TRBJ2-2,TRBV7-9,15,few,-,CASSQEHLTGGELFF,TGTGCCAGCAGCCAAGAACATTTGACGGGCGGGGAGCTGTTTTTT
TRBJ2-5,TRBV2,15,-,-,CASSLGGVNQETQYF,TGTGCCAGCAGTTTAGGGGGGGTGAATCAAGAGACCCAGTACTTC
TRBJ2-7,TRBV29-1,13,-,TRBD1,CSGQTGGAYEQYF,TGCAGCGGTCAGACAGGGGGAGCCTACGAGCAGTACTTC
TRBJ1-1,TRBV27,12,few,-,CASSATRTEAFF,TGTGCCAGCAGCGCCACTCGGACTGAAGCTTTCTTT
TRBJ1-1,TRBV20-1,13,-,-,CSAKSQGFPEAFF,TGCAGTGCTAAGTCACAGGGTTTTCCTGAAGCTTTCTTT
TRBJ1-6,TRBV5-4,14,few,-,CASSLEPGHSPLHF,TGTGCCAGCAGCTTGGAACCAGGACACTCACCCCTCCACTTT
TRBJ2-5,TRBV19,15,-,TRBD1,CASKEFDRGGQTQYF,TGTGCCAGTAAGGAGTTTGACAGGGGCGGACAGACCCAGTACTTC
TRBJ2-7,TRBV20-1,14,few,TRBD1,CSARVPGGRREQYF,TGCAGTGCTAGAGTTCCAGGGGGACGACGGGAGCAGTACTTC
TRBJ1-1,TRBV20-1,15,many,-,CSASVDAEMNTEAFF,TGCAGTGCTAGCGTTGATGCGGAAATGAACACTGAAGCTTTCTTT
TRBJ2-5,TRBV2,13,-,TRBD2,CASSTSEGETQYF,TGTGCCAGCAGTACTAGCGAGGGAGAGACCCAGTACTTC
TRBJ1-6,TRBV7-2,14,few,TRBD1,CASSSGQSNSPLHF,TGTGCCAGCAGCTCGGGACAGAGCAATTCACCCCTCCACTTT
TRBJ2-7,TRBV12-3/TRBV12-4,13,-,-,CASSFHETYGQYF,TGTGCCAGCAGTTTTCATGAGACCTACGGGCAGTACTTC
TRBJ1-3,TRBV7-9,14,-,-,CASTSKGLKNTIYF,TGTGCCAGCACCTCAAAGGGACTTAAAAACACCATATATTTT
TRBJ1-5,TRBV12-3/TRBV12-4,18,few,-,CASSTHLRRSNSNQPQHF,TGTGCCAGCAGTACACACCTACGTAGATCGAATAGCAATCAGCCCCAGCATTTT
TRBJ1-6,TRBV10-3,12,few,-,CASSRRGSPLHF,TGTGCCAGCAGTCGAAGGGGTTCACCCCTCCACTTT
TRBJ1-1,TRBV29-1,12,-,TRBD1,CSVQQGGPEAFF,TGCAGCGTCCAACAGGGGGGGCCTGAAGCTTTCTTT
TRBJ1-1,TRBV20-1,15,-,TRBD1,CSARGTGGPNTEAFF,TGCAGTGCTAGAGGGACAGGGGGCCCGAACACTGAAGCTTTCTTT
TRBJ1-5,TRBV24-1,13,few,-,CASSRDTGQPQHF,TGTGCCAGCAGCAGGGACACAGGTCAGCCCCAGCATTTT
TRBJ2-5,TRBV5-4,16,-,TRBD1,CASSLGQGDFYETQYF,TGCGCCAGCAGCTTGGGACAGGGGGATTTTTATGAGACCCAGTACTTC
TRBJ2-2,TRBV29-1,13,many,TRBD1,CSVRDRDTGELFF,TGCAGCGTAAGGGACAGGGACACCGGGGAGCTGTTTTTT
TRBJ1-1,TRBV6-6,13,-,-,CASRVLGNTEAFF,TGTGCCAGCAGGGTGCTGGGGAACACTGAAGCTTTCTTT
TRBJ1-1,TRBV9,14,few,-,CASSVAGGDTEAFF,TGTGCCAGCAGCGTAGCGGGGGGGGACACTGAAGCTTTCTTT
TRBJ1-4,TRBV25-1,12,few,-,CASSVQGEKLFF,TGTGCCAGCAGTGTACAGGGAGAAAAACTGTTTTTT
TRBJ1-2,TRBV6-5,15,-,-,CASSSFTTRGYGYTF,TGTGCCAGCAGTTCCTTTACGACCAGGGGCTATGGCTACACCTTC
TRBJ1-2,TRBV7-9,15,many,-,CASSSMRTAYYGYTF,TGTGCCAGCAGCTCAATGCGGACAGCCTACTATGGCTACACCTTC